Sequencing of this T cell receptor beta chain was carried out in a study of blood T cell repertoires in COVID-19. In the authors' methods: Cell counts per sample came from amplifying reference gene primers. Only in-frame clones appear in the TCRdb table, and some are missing; sequencing was by immunoSEQ multiplex PCR. V and J calls plus clone size are reproduced from that table; the DNA served to infer D and trimming. The sample lists about 430,000 clones, about 88% occurring once. Trimming cost V 2 bases and J 5 bases; bases outside gene matches: 8. This CDR3 contains 15 residues. Germline V gene data show CDR1 as KGHSH and CDR2 as LQKENI.

The rearrangement uses TRBV18 and TRBJ1-1; 7 nucleotides align to TRBD1. The TCR comes from a young woman who had been exposed to COVID-19. The source material was PBMCs or T cells enriched from blood (not recorded which). The CDR3 nucleotides are TGTGCCAGCTCACCAAAACGACAGGGTTCAACTGAAGCTTTCTTT. Its translation is CASSPKRQGSTEAFF.